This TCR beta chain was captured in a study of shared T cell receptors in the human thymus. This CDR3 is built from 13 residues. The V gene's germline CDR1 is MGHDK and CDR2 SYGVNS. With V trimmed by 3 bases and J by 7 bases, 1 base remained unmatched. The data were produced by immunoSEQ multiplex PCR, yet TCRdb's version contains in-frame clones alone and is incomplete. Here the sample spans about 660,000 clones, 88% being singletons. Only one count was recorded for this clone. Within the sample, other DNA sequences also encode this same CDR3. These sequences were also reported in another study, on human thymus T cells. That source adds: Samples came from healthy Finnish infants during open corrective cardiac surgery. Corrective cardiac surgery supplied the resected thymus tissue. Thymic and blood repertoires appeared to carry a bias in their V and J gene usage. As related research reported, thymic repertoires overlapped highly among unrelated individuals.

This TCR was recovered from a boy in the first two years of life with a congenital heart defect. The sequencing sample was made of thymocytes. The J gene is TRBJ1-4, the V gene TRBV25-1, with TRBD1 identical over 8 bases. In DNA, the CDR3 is TGTGCCAGCAGTGAGGGGACAGGTGAAAAACTGTTTTTT. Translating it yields CASSEGTGEKLFF.